Described below is a single T cell receptor beta chain sequence and its context. The antigen remains unidentified. Looked up from germline, CDR1 is KGHDR and CDR2 is SFDVKD. The V and J ends lost 5 bases and 5 bases respectively, with 9 bases between them. The CDR3 loop spans 13 amino acids. The data stem from a study of T cell responses to AZD1222 COVID-19 vaccine. Study-wide points: Spike-specific TCR breadth and depth rose after two AZD1222 doses. Targeting of unmutated variant regions was reportedly seen in nearly half of spike-specific TCRs.

This table comes from immunoSEQ multiplex PCR, and its TCRdb copy is limited to in-frame clones, with some not included. The data contain more than 75,000 clones, around 89% of them seen just once; the ten biggest clones take up 7.5%. This chain connects TRBV24-1 to TRBJ2-1, with no clear D. The sample in question was peripheral blood, obtained on day 0 of AZD1222 vaccination. This TCR came from an adult in good health. CDR3: CATSGVPHNEQFF. The CDR3, as DNA: TGTGCCACCAGTGGGGTGCCTCACAATGAGCAGTTCTTC.